These 28 T cell receptor beta chains share one sample of origin, sequenced in a study of blood T cells in healthy people across ages. The use of a sample-barcoded 5' primer and a J-beta primer mix characterized a second PCR of about 7 to 12 cycles. TCRdb reprocessed the 5' RACE reads via MiXCR and lists one record per CDR3 protein. Among about 970,000 distinct CDR3 sequences listed, roughly 47% were seen once. Sequenced: blood. All receptors come from a woman aged 60-70 years in good health.

The chain combines TRBV10-3 with TRBJ2-1, with 14 bases identical to TRBD2. This CDR3 is built from 16 residues. Per germline, CDR1 ENHRY and CDR2 SYGVKD. Losses at the gene ends were 4 bases for V and 9 bases for J; bases not matched to a gene: 8. CDR3 sequence: CAISGPGLAGVAEQFF. The CDR3 DNA is TGTGCCATCAGTGGACCGGGACTAGCGGGAGTCGCTGAGCAGTTCTTC.

The chain combines TRBV7-2 with TRBJ2-3, with 7 bases lining up with TRBD2. Germline V lookup: CDR1 SGHTA, CDR2 FQGNSA. The CDR3 spans 17 residues. V gave up 5 bases and J gave up 0 bases; unmatched junction bases: 11. CDR3 loop: CASSKDQTSPSTDTQYF. The CDR3 DNA is TGTGCCAGCAGCAAAGATCAGACTAGCCCTAGCACAGATACGCAGTATTTT.

There are a few counts of this clonotype. The chain carries TRBV29-1 and TRBJ2-1, with a tentative D call TRBD1 (5 bases). CDR1 and CDR2 (germline): SQVTM, ANQGSEA. Trimming shortened V by 0 bases and J by 6 bases, and 6 bases separated the two germline ends. This CDR3 has 12 amino acids. The chain's CDR3 is CSVEDQGNEQFF. The CDR3 nucleotides are TGCAGCGTTGAAGATCAGGGCAATGAGCAGTTCTTC.

The chain recombines TRBV5-6 with TRBJ1-2; the D gene is possibly TRBD1 (5 bases). The CDR3 is 15 residues long. CDR1 and CDR2 from the germline V gene are SGHDT and YYEEEE. Trimming cost V 4 bases and J 4 bases, with 17 bases left between them. The CDR3 region is CASSLRQLGSYGYTF. The CDR3 coding sequence is TGTGCCAGCAGCCTGCGACAGCTCGGGAGCTATGGCTACACCTTC.

The chain uses TRBV12-3 or TRBV12-4 and TRBJ2-4, with D possibly being TRBD2 (6 bases). Gene TRBJ2-5 matches the end of the DNA better, so the J call may be wrong. This CDR3 spans 18 amino acids. The CDR3 DNA reads as TGTGCCAGCAGTTCCTTCCGGGGGTCTACGACGCTCCAAGAGACCCAGTACTTC. The encoded protein is CASSSFRGSTTLQETQYF.

V usage is TRBV7-2 and J usage is TRBJ2-4, with a weak D call TRBD2 (5 bases). The assigned J gene may be wrong: the sequence end matches TRBJ2-7 better. The germline V gene encodes CDR1 SGHTA and CDR2 FQGNSA. The CDR3 totals 15 residues. The CDR3 here is CASSSLDILSYEQYF. The CDR3 DNA is TGTGCCAGCAGCTCACTAGACATACTCTCCTACGAGCAGTACTTC.

This clonotype appeared a few times. The chain uses TRBV12-3 or TRBV12-4 and TRBJ2-1, with no clear D. The CDR3 length is 15 residues. V lost 2 bases and J lost 0, with 8 bases in between. The DNA for the CDR3 is TGTGCCAGCAGTTTACTATCGATCTCCTACAATGAGCAGTTCTTC. It yields the protein CASSLLSISYNEQFF.

This clonotype was seen many times. This chain joins TRBV7-2 and TRBJ2-5, with D unclear. Deletions cut 1 base from V and 5 bases from J, with 14 bases between. Germline V gene sequence: CDR1 SGHTA, CDR2 FQGNSA. This CDR3 is built from 15 residues. CDR3 loop: CASSLGSPAGETQYF. DNA for the CDR3: TGTGCCAGCAGCTTAGGTTCCCCCGCTGGGGAGACCCAGTACTTC.

The CDR3 coding sequence is TGTGCCAGCAGCTTAATAGGGGGCGCCGGGACCGAGCAGTACTTC. Translated: CASSLIGGAGTEQYF. This chain connects TRBV7-6 to TRBJ2-7; TRBD1 agrees at 7 bases. The CDR3 is made up of 15 amino acids. With V trimmed by 2 bases and J by 6 bases, 10 bases remained unmatched. Germline-derived CDR1 and CDR2 are SGHVS and FNYEAQ.

The gene calls are TRBV28 and TRBJ2-7, with unresolved D. V was cut by 7 bases and J by 0 bases, with 7 bases left in between. The CDR3 is 12 amino acids. CDR1 is MDHEN, CDR2 SYDVKM, per germline. The CDR3 DNA reads TGTGCCAGCAACGTCGTCTCCTACGAGCAGTACTTC. Translated, it gives CASNVVSYEQYF.

CDR3 sequence reads: CASSGWTNEEQYF. The DNA of the CDR3 is TGTGCCAGCAGCGGGTGGACAAATGAGGAGCAGTACTTC. The rearrangement links TRBV11-3 to TRBJ2-7, with D perhaps TRBD1 (5 bases). V dropped 5 bases and J dropped 7 bases, with 15 bases sitting between them. The CDR3 length is 13 residues. CDR1 is SGHNT and CDR2 is YENEEA in the germline V gene.

There are a few counts of this clonotype. This sequence joins TRBV3-1 and TRBJ1-5; unclear D gene. Germline loops: CDR1 LGHDT, CDR2 YNNKEL (reference sequence). V lost 6 bases and J 4 bases, leaving 10 bases between the germline ends. This CDR3 is built from 13 residues. This CDR3 reads CASSQTRNQPQHF. Here the CDR3 DNA reads TGTGCCAGCAGTCAGACCAGGAATCAGCCCCAGCATTTT.

This clonotype was recorded a few times. The gene calls are TRBV27 and TRBJ1-1, with D perhaps matching TRBD1 (6 bases). The V and J ends lost 5 bases and 5 bases respectively, with 18 bases between them. Per the germline V gene, CDR1 is MNHEY and CDR2 is SMNVEV (reference sequence). This CDR3 region has 15 residues. This CDR3 is CASSPPQGTGTEAFF. In nucleotides, the CDR3 is TGTGCCAGCAGTCCCCCGCAGGGGACGGGGACTGAAGCTTTCTTT.

The chain couples TRBV3-1 to TRBJ2-5; 9 nucleotides align to TRBD2. V shed 0 bases and J 11 bases; nucleotides not matched to a gene: 13. The CDR3 totals 16 residues. CDR1 LGHDT and CDR2 YNNKEL come from the germline V gene (reference sequence). CDR3 nucleotide sequence: TGTGCCAGCAGCCAAGATCAAGCTAGCGGGATGTGGGAGCAGTACTTC. It codes for CASSQDQASGMWEQYF.

This clonotype was counted between two and nine times. V gene TRBV12-3 or TRBV12-4 combines with J gene TRBJ1-2; 7 bases line up with TRBD1. There are 15 residues in the CDR3. The V gene end was trimmed by 3 bases and the J gene end by 6 bases; junction bases not matched to a gene: 10. In nucleotides, the CDR3 is TGTGCCAGCAGTTTTGATTCGGACAGGTTCAATGGCTACACCTTC. This encodes CASSFDSDRFNGYTF.

About this clonotype itself: The junction differs from germline at one of its ends, possibly a read error. The chain combines TRBV9 with TRBJ2-1; D gene unclear. The CDR3 runs to 15 residues. CDR1 is SGDLS and CDR2 is YYNGEE in the germline V gene. CDR3 in DNA: TGTGCCAGCAGCGTAGGGGGTAGCTCCCACAATGAGCAGTTCTTC. Its translation: CASSVGGSSHNEQFF.

This sequence joins TRBV4-2 and TRBJ2-1; D is unclear. V shed 1 base and J shed 2 bases, with 9 bases lying between them. Germline CDR1 is LGHNA and CDR2 is YNFKEQ. The CDR3 length is 15 residues. The CDR3 nucleotides read TGTGCCAGCAGCCAAGTGCAGTCCCCCTACAATGAGCAGTTCTTC. It encodes CASSQVQSPYNEQFF.

This clonotype has only a few counts. The rearrangement uses TRBV2 and TRBJ2-5, with D possibly matching TRBD2 (6 bases). This CDR3 region has 15 residues. Germline CDR1 is SNHLY and CDR2 is FYNNEI. Trimming stripped 6 bases from V and 11 bases from J, with 25 bases between. The CDR3 region is CASSFGLNHLWEQYF. In nucleotides, the CDR3 is TGTGCCAGCAGCTTCGGACTAAACCACCTCTGGGAGCAGTACTTC.

The chain joins TRBV27 to TRBJ1-2; tentative D call: TRBD1 (6 bases). The length of the CDR3 is 17 residues. V lost 0 bases and J lost 4, with 18 bases in between. CDR1 is MNHEY and CDR2 is SMNVEV in the germline V gene (reference sequence). CDR3 nucleotide sequence: TGTGCCAGCAGTTTATCTTCCACCTTGACAGGTTTCTATGGCTACACCTTC. Protein product: CASSLSSTLTGFYGYTF.

As concerns this clonotype: An end of the junction differs from the germline gene, which may be a read error. V usage is TRBV7-2 and J usage is TRBJ2-1; 7 nucleotides match TRBD2. CDR3 size: 15 residues. Germline CDR1 SGHTA, CDR2 FQGNSA. CDR3 sequence reads: CAGSFAGGSWNEQFF. The CDR3 bases are TGTGCCGGCAGCTTTGCTGGCGGGAGTTGGAATGAGCAGTTCTTC.

V is TRBV12-3 or TRBV12-4 and J is TRBJ1-6; D ambiguous. The V and J ends lost 6 bases and 4 bases respectively, with 13 bases between them. The CDR3 sequence is 15 residues long. The CDR3 loop reads CASRPPGPYNSPLHF. The CDR3 bases are TGTGCCAGCAGGCCCCCGGGCCCTTATAATTCACCCCTCCACTTT.

In its sample, this clonotype was seen a few times. The genes are TRBV7-9 and TRBJ2-1, with 7 bases identical to TRBD1. The germline V gene encodes CDR1 SEHNR and CDR2 FQNEAQ (reference sequence). The V gene end was trimmed by 5 bases and the J gene end by 8 bases; junction bases not matched to a gene: 12. There are 15 residues in the CDR3. In nucleotides, the CDR3 is TGTGCCAGCAGCCCCATCGACAGGGTGAGCCATGAGCAGTTCTTC. Translating gives CASSPIDRVSHEQFF. The complete variable domain, with remaining parts taken from reference TRBV7-9 and TRBJ2-1, reads DTGVSQNPRHKITKRGQNVTFRCDPISEHNRLYWYRQTLGQGPEFLTYFQNEAQLEKSRLLSDRFSAERPKGSFSTLEIQRTEQGDSAMYLCASSPIDRVSHEQFFGPGTRLTVL.

The genes are TRBV27 and TRBJ2-7; 8 bases match TRBD1. The germline V gene has CDR1 MNHEY and CDR2 SMNVEV (reference sequence). The CDR3 has 16 amino acids. V shed 6 bases, J shed 3 bases, and the junction held 13 bases outside the gene matches. The CDR3 region is CASSQARQGQNYEQYF. In DNA form, the CDR3 reads TGTGCCAGCAGCCAGGCCAGACAGGGGCAAAACTACGAGCAGTACTTC.

This clonotype was seen a handful of times. V and J are TRBV4-1 and TRBJ1-2; D is unresolved. This CDR3 contains 14 residues. Germline V gene sequence: CDR1 MGHRA, CDR2 YSYEKL. V was shortened by 1 base and J by 2 bases, with 8 bases between the two germline ends. For the CDR3, the DNA is TGCGCCAGCAGCCAAGGGCAGGAGAACTATGGCTACACCTTC. Amino acids: CASSQGQENYGYTF.

As for this clonotype: This may be a read error: a much more frequent sequence differs by one nucleotide. V usage is TRBV20-1 and J usage is TRBJ2-4; 7 bases line up with TRBD1. The CDR3 sequence is 11 residues long. The germline V gene encodes CDR1 DFQATT and CDR2 SNEGSKA (reference sequence). The V gene end was trimmed by 0 bases and the J gene end by 13 bases; junction bases not matched to a gene: 3. CDR3 sequence: CSARDGTVQYF. The CDR3 DNA reads as TGCAGTGCTAGAGACGGGACAGTGCAGTACTTC.

V and J are TRBV29-1 and TRBJ2-7, with no clear D. CDR1 and CDR2 from the germline V gene are SQVTM and ANQGSEA. The V gene lost 5 bases and the J gene lost 1 base, with 12 bases spanning the gap. The CDR3 totals 13 residues. CDR3 sequence reads: CSVSTALSYEQYF. The CDR3 DNA is TGCAGCGTTAGTACAGCATTATCCTACGAGCAGTACTTC.

V is TRBV28 and J is TRBJ2-4, with a weak D call TRBD1 (5 bases). The last part of the DNA fits TRBJ2-5 better; the J call may be wrong. The CDR3 runs 16 residues. Looked up from germline, CDR1 is MDHEN and CDR2 is SYDVKM. CDR3 nucleotide sequence: TGTGCCAGCAGTTTAGGCCAGGGCAGGGACCAAGAGACCCAGTACTTC. Its translation: CASSLGQGRDQETQYF.

Regarding this clonotype: A read error may account for a junction end that differs from germline. The chain joins TRBV3-1 to TRBJ2-5; 11 nucleotides line up with TRBD2. This CDR3 is built from 15 residues. Germline V lookup: CDR1 LGHDT, CDR2 YNNKEL (reference sequence). Written as DNA, the CDR3 is TGTGTCAGCAGCCAAGATCCTAGCGGGAGGAATGAGCAGTACTTC. It encodes CVSSQDPSGRNEQYF.